This T cell receptor beta chain is drawn from a study of OX40 agonist ivuxolimab in advanced cancers. Germline loops: CDR1 MNHEY, CDR2 SVGAGI. The CDR3 contains 14 residues. Trimming cost V 4 bases and J 6 bases; bases outside gene matches: 4. The repertoire was sequenced with immunoSEQ multiplex PCR; TCRdb's copy has only in-frame clones and lacks some. Counted here are about 82,000 clones, about 90% occurring once; the ten biggest clones make up 0.75% to 0.9%. The J gene is TRBJ2-1, the V gene TRBV6-5; 9 positions match TRBD1. This TCR was sampled from an adult with an advanced solid tumor such as melanoma, head and neck, liver or kidney cancer. Sequencing used CD4+ or CD8+ T cells sorted from blood, obtained in a trial of the OX40 agonist ivuxolimab. CDR3 in amino acids: CASSSKDRGNEQFF. CDR3 coding DNA: TGTGCCAGCAGTTCAAAGGACAGGGGCAATGAGCAGTTCTTC.